A selection of T cell receptor beta chains follows, all from one sample in a study of blood T cell repertoires in COVID-19. TCRdb's table, derived via immunoSEQ multiplex PCR, lists solely in-frame clones and lacks some. The sample lists some 240,000 clones, approximately 85% occurring once. The material sequenced was peripheral blood. Receptors originate from a woman between 65 and 79 years old with COVID-19, enrolled during active disease. Each CDR3 is given with its conserved first and last residue. The D gene is left open where the match is weak. Not all rows give a size; the values are once, few, many and, for expanded clones, a class.

d_gene,j_gene,v_gene,abundance,len,CDR3nt,CDR3aa
.,TRBJ2-3,TRBV18,.,15,TGTGCCAGCTCACCATCAAGCATTTCCACAGATACGCAGTATTTT,CASSPSSISTDTQYF
TRBD1,TRBJ1-6,TRBV19,.,16,TGTGCCAGTAGTCTTGATAACAGGGGACATAATTCACCCCTCCACTTT,CASSLDNRGHNSPLHF
TRBD1,TRBJ2-2,TRBV10-3,.,17,TGTGCCATCAGGGCTACGACAGGGGGGAGGAACACCGGGGAGCTGTTTTTT,CAIRATTGGRNTGELFF
TRBD1,TRBJ1-5,TRBV6-5,.,14,TGTGCCAGCAGGATGGGACAGAACAATCAGCCCCAGCATTTT,CASRMGQNNQPQHF
TRBD1,TRBJ1-5,TRBV5-5,.,15,TGTGCCAGCAGCGGGACAGGGATGAGCAATCAGCCCCAGCATTTT,CASSGTGMSNQPQHF
TRBD2,TRBJ2-1,TRBV29-1,.,13,TGCAGCGTCCCGGGACTAGCGTTCAATGAGCAGTTCTTC,CSVPGLAFNEQFF
.,TRBJ2-2,TRBV5-5,few,16,TGTGCCAGCAGCTTGCGGAGGGACTTAAACACCGGGGAGCTGTTTTTT,CASSLRRDLNTGELFF
TRBD1,TRBJ1-5,TRBV18,.,16,TGTGCCAGCTCACCGTTACCGACAGGGGGTAATCAGCCCCAGCATTTT,CASSPLPTGGNQPQHF
.,TRBJ2-6,TRBV19,.,18,TGTGCCAGTAGTATTAGGGGCAGGACCTCCTCTGGGGCCAACGTCCTGACTTTC,CASSIRGRTSSGANVLTF
TRBD2,TRBJ2-1,TRBV18,once,15,TGTGCCAGCTCACCACCTACTAGCGGCTACAATGAGCAGTTCTTC,CASSPPTSGYNEQFF
.,TRBJ1-2,TRBV25-1,.,11,TGTGCCAGCAGTGAATCGTTTGGCTACACCTTC,CASSESFGYTF
.,TRBJ2-7,TRBV7-2,.,14,TGTGCCAGCAGCTTAGACGCAGGGTATTACGAGCAGTACTTC,CASSLDAGYYEQYF
.,TRBJ1-4,TRBV7-9,once,15,TGTGCCAGCAGCTTAGGCGGCGGGGCTAATGAAAAACTGTTTTTT,CASSLGGGANEKLFF
TRBD1,TRBJ2-3,TRBV7-8,.,15,TGTGCCAGCAGCCGGACAGGGTTCAGCACAGATACGCAGTATTTT,CASSRTGFSTDTQYF
TRBD1,TRBJ2-1,TRBV2,.,15,TGTGCCAGCAGCTATGGCCAGGGGGCTAGGAATGAGCAGTTCTTC,CASSYGQGARNEQFF
TRBD1,TRBJ2-1,TRBV19,.,16,TGTGCCAGTAGTATCCCGTACAGGGGGCTGGCCAATGAGCAGTTCTTC,CASSIPYRGLANEQFF
TRBD2,TRBJ2-1,TRBV20-1,.,16,TGCAGTGCTAGTGCCCCGGGACTAGCGGCATACAATGAGCAGTTCTTC,CSASAPGLAAYNEQFF
TRBD2,TRBJ2-1,TRBV11-3,.,17,TGTGCCAGCAGGGGACTAGCATTTCCAACGAGCAATAATGAGCAGTTCTTC,CASRGLAFPTSNNEQFF
TRBD1,TRBJ2-2,TRBV9,.,17,TGTGCCAGCAGCGGCCGGACAGGGGGCGCGCACACCGGGGAGCTGTTTTTT,CASSGRTGGAHTGELFF
.,TRBJ2-3,TRBV7-9,.,16,TGTGCCAGCAGTCCCATGGGGGGAACTAGCACAGATACGCAGTATTTT,CASSPMGGTSTDTQYF
TRBD2,TRBJ2-1,TRBV7-3,.,16,TGTGCCAGCAGTTACATAGCGGGGAACTCCTACAATGAGCAGTTCTTC,CASSYIAGNSYNEQFF
.,TRBJ2-1,TRBV4-1,.,14,TGCGCCAGTGGGGCCGACTTTAATTCGAGAGCGCAGTTCTTC,CASGADFNSRAQFF
TRBD1,TRBJ1-5,TRBV6-5,.,15,TGTGCCAGCAGGTCGGACAGGGTTGTCAGTCAGCCCCAGCATTTT,CASRSDRVVSQPQHF
TRBD2,TRBJ2-1,TRBV5-4,.,16,TGTGCCAGCAGCTTTATTCGGGACTACTCCTACAATGAGCAGTTCTTC,CASSFIRDYSYNEQFF
.,TRBJ1-6,TRBV19,.,15,TGTGCCAGTAGTGTCGCGGAATACTCTTCTTCACCCCTCCACTTT,CASSVAEYSSSPLHF
.,TRBJ1-3,TRBV7-2,few,14,TGTGCCAGCAGGATTACAGGGTCTGGAAACACCATATATTTT,CASRITGSGNTIYF
TRBD1,TRBJ1-4,TRBV12-3/TRBV12-4,.,12,TGTGCCAGCAGCCCCCAGGGGGAGAAACTGTTTTTT,CASSPQGEKLFF
.,TRBJ2-7,TRBV11-3,.,13,TGTGCCAGCAGCTTAGCTTCAGTTTACGAGCAGTACTTC,CASSLASVYEQYF
.,TRBJ2-7,TRBV28,.,15,TGTGCCAGCACAGGGGGGACCCGAGGGGGCTACGAGCAGTACTTC,CASTGGTRGGYEQYF
TRBD1,TRBJ2-7,TRBV3-1/TRBV3-2,.,15,TGTGCCAGCACTCCCAATTTTCAGGGGGTATACGAGCAGTACTTC,CASTPNFQGVYEQYF
TRBD1,TRBJ1-4,TRBV4-3,.,19,TGCGCCAGCAGCCAAGTACTGAGAACAGGGGGCCCAACTAATGAAAAACTGTTTTTT,CASSQVLRTGGPTNEKLFF
.,TRBJ1-4,TRBV5-4,.,15,TGTGCCAGCAGCTTGGGGCTAGGGAGCGGAGAAAAACTGTTTTTT,CASSLGLGSGEKLFF
TRBD1,TRBJ1-5,TRBV10-2,.,14,TGCGCCAGCAGGACCGCGGGACAGAATCAGCCCCAGCATTTT,CASRTAGQNQPQHF
.,TRBJ1-4,TRBV28,.,14,TGTGCCAGCAAAACAGGGCCAACTAATGAAAAACTGTTTTTT,CASKTGPTNEKLFF
TRBD1,TRBJ2-7,TRBV6-5,.,14,TGTGCCAGCAGTTCTTGGGACAGGGGGTCCGAGCAGTACTTC,CASSSWDRGSEQYF
.,TRBJ2-7,TRBV9,.,15,TGTGCCAGCAGCGTAGCGGCAGACTCGCCCTACGAGCAGTACTTC,CASSVAADSPYEQYF
TRBD1,TRBJ2-3,TRBV27,once,15,TGTGCCAGCAGTTTACAGGGGGCGCAAACAGATACGCAGTATTTT,CASSLQGAQTDTQYF
.,TRBJ1-3,TRBV19,.,12,TGTGCCAGTACCAGCTCTGGAAACACCATATATTTT,CASTSSGNTIYF
.,TRBJ1-5,TRBV6-4,.,13,TGTGCCAGCAGCAGGGATTCCCATCAGCCCCAGCATTTT,CASSRDSHQPQHF
TRBD2,TRBJ2-1,TRBV14,.,17,TGTGCCAGCAGCCAAGTTCCAAGGACTAGCGGATTCGATGAGCAGTTCTTC,CASSQVPRTSGFDEQFF
TRBD2,TRBJ2-2,TRBV19,.,17,TGTGCCACCGGGGATGCGGGACTAGCTTCGGGCACCGGGGAGCTGTTTTTT,CATGDAGLASGTGELFF
TRBD1,TRBJ1-6,TRBV5-1,.,14,TGCGCCAGCAGCACCGGGACAGACAATTCACCCCTCCACTTT,CASSTGTDNSPLHF
TRBD1,TRBJ1-2,TRBV7-3,.,15,TGTGCCAGCAGCGAGAATACAGGGGGCCTCTATGGCTACACCTTC,CASSENTGGLYGYTF
.,TRBJ1-6,TRBV11-3,few,15,TGTGCCAGCAGCTTACGGTCGGCGGCTAATTCACCCCTCCACTTT,CASSLRSAANSPLHF
.,TRBJ2-2,TRBV5-8,once,14,TGTGCCAGCATCGGGTCTTTCCGAACCGGGGAGCTGTTTTTT,CASIGSFRTGELFF
.,TRBJ1-3,TRBV13,.,15,TGTGCCAGCAGCTCACCCGGGACATCTGGAAACACCATATATTTT,CASSSPGTSGNTIYF
.,TRBJ2-5,TRBV25-1,.,10,TGTGCCAGCGGAGAAGAGACCCAGTACTTC,CASGEETQYF
TRBD2,TRBJ2-3,TRBV4-3,once,16,TGCGCCAGCAGCCAACACGCTAGCGGGGGGGGAGATACGCAGTATTTT,CASSQHASGGGDTQYF
TRBD1,TRBJ1-5,TRBV19,.,13,TGTGGCTCGGCGGGACAGAGCAATCAGCCCCAGCATTTT,CGSAGQSNQPQHF
TRBD1,TRBJ2-2,TRBV19,.,14,TGTGCCAGTAGGGACAGGGGAGGCACCGGGGAGCTGTTTTTT,CASRDRGGTGELFF
.,TRBJ1-6,TRBV10-3,.,14,TGTGCCATTCAGGATGGTCCTCTCAATTCACCCCTCCACTTT,CAIQDGPLNSPLHF
TRBD1,TRBJ1-6,TRBV2,.,15,TGTGCCAGCGCCGGGACAGAGTTTTCTAATTCACCCCTCCACTTT,CASAGTEFSNSPLHF
TRBD1,TRBJ1-2,TRBV7-2,.,15,TGTGCCAGCAGCCTCGACAGGGGATACAACTATGGCTACACCTTC,CASSLDRGYNYGYTF
.,TRBJ1-2,TRBV7-3,once,14,TGTGCCAGCAGCGTCAACGGGGACGGGGGTGGCTACACCTTC,CASSVNGDGGGYTF
TRBD2,TRBJ2-3,TRBV4-3,.,15,TGCGCCAGCAGCCAAGGGACTAGATTCTCAGATACGCAGTATTTT,CASSQGTRFSDTQYF
TRBD1,TRBJ1-4,TRBV5-1,.,14,TGCGCCAGCAGCTTGGGACAGGGAAGCGAAAAACTGTTTTTT,CASSLGQGSEKLFF
TRBD2,TRBJ2-5,TRBV18,.,15,TGTGCCAGCTCCCTCCGGACTAGCGGGAAAGAGACCCAGTACTTC,CASSLRTSGKETQYF